One T cell receptor beta chain is described in this entry. What this receptor recognizes is not known. Base quality data are lacking; no much larger clone is found one base away. CD4+ T cells from unexposed donors were collected before the COVID-19 pandemic (2011-2018). To separate naive from memory CD4+ T cells, cryopreserved PBMCs first underwent CD4 enrichment and then EasySep naive CD4+ T cell enrichment. Leukapheresis product for the unexposed donors was bought commercially. PBMCs were isolated from leukapheresis product or whole blood by Ficoll-Paque PLUS gradient centrifugation. PBMCs were either cryopreserved at -140°C or used fresh in the expansion assay. The QIAamp Micro DNA Kit was used to extract genomic DNA from the CD4+ T cells. Counted from cysteine to phenylalanine, this CDR3 has 14 amino acids. Only the CDR3 region is kept as DNA, spanning 42 bases read in frame from base 1. CDR1 and CDR2 are drawn from the germline V gene: KGHSH, LQKENI. V has 3 bases trimmed and J has 7 bases trimmed; junction bases matching no gene number 5.

This sample was taken from a study of CD4 T cells in relation to SARS-CoV-2 and coronaviruses (dated by TCRdb to the early 2020s). General notes on the study: Patient-derived lymphoblastoid cell lines were used to map the HLA restriction of shared crossreactive spike epitopes. Memory CD4+ T cell crossreactivity between SARS-CoV-2 and common cold coronavirus spike proteins was assessed at the TCR clonotype level in the study. Samples from three pre-COVID donors and the naive versus memory experiments were sequenced with the Adaptive Biotechnologies TCR-sequencing kit; other data were Illumina-based. A different, Illumina-based TCR-beta assay was used to sequence expansion assays from other donors in the study.

Uncultured naive and memory CD4+ T cell DNA received deep-resolution immunoSEQ TCR-beta sequencing. The study's processing was this. During preprocessing, nonproductive sequences were discarded, as were any CDR3s that did not begin with C, did not end with F or W, or were shorter than 7 amino acids. Cultured and uncultured naive and memory CD4+ repertoires were searched for previously identified spike- and CEF-reactive CDR3s. CDR3 homology was measured as pairwise Levenshtein distance, computed with the stringdist R package after trimming three terminal residues from each end. Not all clones reach the TCRdb copy of this immuneACCESS table, which keeps in-frame sequences only. Checked studies attribute under half of the gap to unresolved V genes and leave the rest unexplained. V and J calls and clone size are those listed in that table; D and trimming were worked out from the DNA. The sample table contains 55,000 to 75,000 clones; only one count was recorded for around 86% of them. Of the sample, about 1.6% falls within the top ten clones.

What the research found in general, with its limitations: Naive versus memory sequencing indicated the assay detects memory recall responses rather than primary responses primed during culture. No donor contributed both pre-pandemic and post-infection samples, which limited tracing the source of pre-existing responses. Significantly weaker SARS-CoV-2-driven expansion was shown by crossreactive clones than by monoreactive clones, consistent with antigenic imprinting. Crossreactivity analysis centred on spike protein, so crossreactivity against other viral proteins was not assessed. In around two thirds of donors, memory CD4+ clonotypes turned up that crossrecognized SARS-CoV-2 and at least one common cold coronavirus spike. The study was constrained by small numbers of patients and of tested TCRs.

This clonotype was sampled from a human donor in good health. Recombination connected TRBV18 to TRBJ1-5; TRBD1 matches 8 bases in the middle. The sequencing sample was made of memory CD4+ T cells from PBMCs. The sample's cell subset or site label, in plain terms: memory (non-naive) CD4+ T cells. The bases read TGTGCCAGCTCACCGGACAGGGCAGGACAGCCCCAGCATTTT. Translation gives CASSPDRAGQPQHF. Supplemented by the reference TRBV18 and TRBJ1-5 proteins around the CDR3, the complete variable domain is NAGVMQNPRHLVRRRGQEARLRCSPMKGHSHVYWYRQLPEEGLKFMVYLQKENIIDESGMPKERFSAEFPKEGPSILRIQQVVRGDSAAYFCASSPDRAGQPQHFGDGTRLSIL.